This TCR beta chain was observed in a study of persistence of HIV-infected CD4 T cells. CDR1 and CDR2 (germline): GTSNPN, SVGIG (reference sequence). The V end lost 3 bases, the J end lost 7 bases, and 13 bases lay between the germline ends. The CDR3 sequence is 13 residues long. Cells were stimulated nonspecifically with anti-CD3/anti-CD28 magnetic beads. Sorting selected CD4+ T cells upregulating both CD40 ligand and CD69. Study-wide points: Rare CMV-responding cells carrying HIV-1 proviruses were not analyzed separately for TCR.

This clone occurred a few times. Its matching antigen is unknown. The libraries were made with immunoSEQ version 4 in survey mode. Measured with immunoSEQ multiplex PCR; TCRdb has only the in-frame clones, and not every one. The profile shows roughly 41,000 clones, approximately 86% of them singletons. Sequencing used CD4+ T cells sorted from PBMCs after 18-hour stimulation, obtained from a patient who received antiretroviral therapy. The chain combines TRBV30 with TRBJ1-5; possible D gene TRBD1, 5 bases. This TCR was recovered from an adult man with HIV who was CMV-seropositive. The CDR3 loop reads CAWRGGERQPQHF. CDR3 DNA sequence: TGTGCCTGGAGGGGGGGGGAGCGACAGCCCCAGCATTTT.